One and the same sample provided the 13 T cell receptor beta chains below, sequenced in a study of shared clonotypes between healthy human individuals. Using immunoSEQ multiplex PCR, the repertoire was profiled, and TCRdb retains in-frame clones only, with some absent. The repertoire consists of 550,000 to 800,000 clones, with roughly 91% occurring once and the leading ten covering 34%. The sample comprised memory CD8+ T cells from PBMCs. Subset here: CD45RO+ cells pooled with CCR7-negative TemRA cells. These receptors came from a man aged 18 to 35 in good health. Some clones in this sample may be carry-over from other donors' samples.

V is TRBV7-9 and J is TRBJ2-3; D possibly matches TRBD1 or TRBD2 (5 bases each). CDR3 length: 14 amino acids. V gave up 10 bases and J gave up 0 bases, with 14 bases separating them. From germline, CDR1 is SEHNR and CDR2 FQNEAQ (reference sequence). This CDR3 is CANDPGASTDTQYF. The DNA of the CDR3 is TGTGCCAACGACCCCGGGGCAAGCACAGATACGCAGTATTTT.

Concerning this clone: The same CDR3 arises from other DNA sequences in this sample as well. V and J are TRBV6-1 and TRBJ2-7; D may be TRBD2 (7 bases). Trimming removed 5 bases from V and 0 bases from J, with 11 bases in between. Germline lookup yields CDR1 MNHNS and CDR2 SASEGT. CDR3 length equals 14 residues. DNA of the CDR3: TGTGCCAGCAGTCCTCGGGGGGCCTCCTACGAGCAGTACTTC. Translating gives CASSPRGASYEQYF.

CDR3 sequence reads: CATSRDTLRTGELFF. The DNA of the CDR3 is TGTGCCACCAGCAGAGATACCCTCCGGACGGGGGAGCTGTTTTTT. The chain is built from TRBV15 and TRBJ2-2; D is uncertain. The CDR3 covers 15 residues. From germline, CDR1 is LNHNV and CDR2 YYDKDF (reference sequence). Trimming removed 0 bases from V and 8 bases from J, with 13 bases in between.

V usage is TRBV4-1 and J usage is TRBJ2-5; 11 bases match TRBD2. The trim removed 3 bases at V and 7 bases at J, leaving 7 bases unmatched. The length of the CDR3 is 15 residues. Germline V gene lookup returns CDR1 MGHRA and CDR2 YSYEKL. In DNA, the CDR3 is TGCGCCAGCAGCCAGGGGACTAGCGGCCCGGGGACCCAGTACTTC. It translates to CASSQGTSGPGTQYF.

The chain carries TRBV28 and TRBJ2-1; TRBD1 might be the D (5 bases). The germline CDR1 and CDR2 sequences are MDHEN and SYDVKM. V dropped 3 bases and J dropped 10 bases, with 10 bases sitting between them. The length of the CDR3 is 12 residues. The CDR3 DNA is TGTGCCAGCAGTTTTAATCAGGGCGAGCAGTTCTTC. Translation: CASSFNQGEQFF.

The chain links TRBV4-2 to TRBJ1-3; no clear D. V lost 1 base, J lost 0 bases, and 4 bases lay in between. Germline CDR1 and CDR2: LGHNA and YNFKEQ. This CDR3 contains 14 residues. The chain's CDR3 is CASSQGTSGNTIYF. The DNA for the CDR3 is TGTGCCAGCAGCCAAGGGACCTCTGGAAACACCATATATTTT.

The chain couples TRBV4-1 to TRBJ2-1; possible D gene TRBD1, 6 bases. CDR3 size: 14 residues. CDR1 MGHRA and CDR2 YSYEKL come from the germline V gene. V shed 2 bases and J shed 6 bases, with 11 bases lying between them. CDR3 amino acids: CASSQTGWGNEQFF. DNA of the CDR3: TGCGCCAGCAGCCAAACAGGGTGGGGCAATGAGCAGTTCTTC.

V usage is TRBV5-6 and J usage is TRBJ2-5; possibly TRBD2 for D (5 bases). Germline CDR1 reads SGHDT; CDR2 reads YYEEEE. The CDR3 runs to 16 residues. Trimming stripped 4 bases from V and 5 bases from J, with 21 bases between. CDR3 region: CASSPVGGEMWETQYF. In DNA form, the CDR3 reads TGTGCCAGCAGCCCAGTGGGTGGGGAGATGTGGGAGACCCAGTACTTC.

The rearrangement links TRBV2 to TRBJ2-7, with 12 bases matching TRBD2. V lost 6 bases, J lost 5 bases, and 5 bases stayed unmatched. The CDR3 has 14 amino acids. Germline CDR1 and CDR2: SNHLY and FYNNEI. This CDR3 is CASSGTSGLHEQYF. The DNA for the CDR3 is TGTGCCAGCAGCGGGACTAGCGGGCTACACGAGCAGTACTTC.

This CDR3 is CASSSQLAGGYGEQYF. CDR3 bases: TGTGCCAGCAGCTCCCAGCTAGCGGGGGGGTACGGCGAGCAGTACTTC. The chain is built from TRBV7-2 and TRBJ2-7, with 12 bases matching TRBD2. Germline V gene lookup returns CDR1 SGHTA and CDR2 FQGNSA. V lost 4 bases, J lost 6 bases, and 10 bases stayed unmatched. This CDR3 is built from 16 residues.

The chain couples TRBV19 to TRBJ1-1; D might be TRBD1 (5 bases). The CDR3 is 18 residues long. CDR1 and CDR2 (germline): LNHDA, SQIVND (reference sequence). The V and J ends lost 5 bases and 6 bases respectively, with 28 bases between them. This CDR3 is CASSPGPKYPPSGAEAFF. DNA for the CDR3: TGTGCCAGTAGTCCGGGACCGAAGTACCCCCCCTCGGGCGCTGAAGCTTTCTTT.

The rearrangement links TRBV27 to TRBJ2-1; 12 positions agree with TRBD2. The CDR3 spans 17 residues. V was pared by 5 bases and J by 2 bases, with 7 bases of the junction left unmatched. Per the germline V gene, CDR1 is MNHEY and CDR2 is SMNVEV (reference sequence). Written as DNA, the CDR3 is TGTGCCAGCAGTCCCCTACGGACTAGCGGGACCTACAATGAGCAGTTCTTC. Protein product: CASSPLRTSGTYNEQFF.

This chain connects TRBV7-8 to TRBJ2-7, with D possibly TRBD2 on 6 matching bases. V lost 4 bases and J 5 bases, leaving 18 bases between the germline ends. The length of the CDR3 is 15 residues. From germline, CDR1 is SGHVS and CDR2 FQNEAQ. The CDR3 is CASSSGARGSNEQYF. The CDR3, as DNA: TGTGCCAGCAGCTCAGGCGCTCGGGGGTCCAACGAGCAGTACTTC. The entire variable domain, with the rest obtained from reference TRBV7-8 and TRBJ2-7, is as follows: GAGVSQSPRYKVAKRGQDVALRCDPISGHVSLFWYQQALGQGPEFLTYFQNEAQLDKSGLPSDRFFAERPEGSVSTLKIQRTQQEDSAVYLCASSSGARGSNEQYFGPGTRLTVT.